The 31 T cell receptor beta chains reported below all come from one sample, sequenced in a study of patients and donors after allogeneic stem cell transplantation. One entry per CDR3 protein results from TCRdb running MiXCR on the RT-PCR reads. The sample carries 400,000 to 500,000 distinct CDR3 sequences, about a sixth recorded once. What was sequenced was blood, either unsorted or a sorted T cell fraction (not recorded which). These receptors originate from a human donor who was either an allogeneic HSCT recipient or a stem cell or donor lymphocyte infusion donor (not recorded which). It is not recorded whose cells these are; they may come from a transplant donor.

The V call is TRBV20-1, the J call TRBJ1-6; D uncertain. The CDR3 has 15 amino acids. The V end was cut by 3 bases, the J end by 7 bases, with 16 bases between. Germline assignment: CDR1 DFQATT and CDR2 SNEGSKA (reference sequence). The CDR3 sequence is CSASNPGTLNSPLHF. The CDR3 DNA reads TGCAGTGCTAGTAACCCAGGAACCCTCAATTCACCCCTCCACTTT.

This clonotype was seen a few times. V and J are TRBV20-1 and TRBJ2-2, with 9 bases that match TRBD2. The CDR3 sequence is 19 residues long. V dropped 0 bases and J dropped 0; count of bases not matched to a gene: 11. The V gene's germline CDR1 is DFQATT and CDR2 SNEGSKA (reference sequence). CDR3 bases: TGCAGTGCTAGAGATACCTTAGATAGCGGGAGTTCGAACACCGGGGAGCTGTTTTTT. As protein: CSARDTLDSGSSNTGELFF.

CDR3 coding DNA: TGTGCCAGCAGCCAACTGACAGTCCGGGACACTGAAGCTTTCTTT. It encodes CASSQLTVRDTEAFF. The chain couples TRBV14 to TRBJ1-1; possible D gene TRBD1, 5 bases. V lost 2 bases to trimming and J lost 3 bases, with 13 bases between them. CDR1 and CDR2 (germline): SGHDN, FVKESK. The CDR3 spans 15 residues.

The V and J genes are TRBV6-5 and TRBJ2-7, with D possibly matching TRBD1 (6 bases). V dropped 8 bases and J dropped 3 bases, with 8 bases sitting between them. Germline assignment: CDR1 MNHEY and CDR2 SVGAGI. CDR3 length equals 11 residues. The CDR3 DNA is TGTGCCAGCGCACAGGGCTACGAGCAGTACTTC. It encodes CASAQGYEQYF.

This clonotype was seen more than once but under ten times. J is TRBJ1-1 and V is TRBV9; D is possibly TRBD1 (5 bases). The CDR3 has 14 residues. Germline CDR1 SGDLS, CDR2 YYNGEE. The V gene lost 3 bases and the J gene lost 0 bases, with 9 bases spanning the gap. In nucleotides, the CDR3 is TGTGCCAGCAGCGCCGGACACTTGAACACTGAAGCTTTCTTT. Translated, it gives CASSAGHLNTEAFF.

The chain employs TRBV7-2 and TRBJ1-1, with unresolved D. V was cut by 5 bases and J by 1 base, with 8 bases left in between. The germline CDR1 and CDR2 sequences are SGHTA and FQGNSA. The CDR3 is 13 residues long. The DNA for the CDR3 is TGTGCCAGCAGCACCAGGCCGAACACTGAAGCTTTCTTT. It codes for CASSTRPNTEAFF.

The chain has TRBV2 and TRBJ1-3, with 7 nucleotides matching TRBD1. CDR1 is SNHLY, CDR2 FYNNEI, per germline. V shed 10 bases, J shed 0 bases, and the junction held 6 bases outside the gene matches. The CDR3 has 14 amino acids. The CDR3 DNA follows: TGTGCCATAAAGGGACAGTCCTCTGGAAACACCATATATTTT. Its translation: CAIKGQSSGNTIYF.

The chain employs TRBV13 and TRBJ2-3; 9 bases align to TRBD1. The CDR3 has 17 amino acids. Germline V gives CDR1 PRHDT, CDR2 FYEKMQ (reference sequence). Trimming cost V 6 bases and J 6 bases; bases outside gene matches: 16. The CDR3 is CASSPLWPGTGLDTQYF. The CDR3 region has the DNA TGTGCCAGCAGTCCTTTATGGCCCGGGACAGGGCTTGATACGCAGTATTTT.

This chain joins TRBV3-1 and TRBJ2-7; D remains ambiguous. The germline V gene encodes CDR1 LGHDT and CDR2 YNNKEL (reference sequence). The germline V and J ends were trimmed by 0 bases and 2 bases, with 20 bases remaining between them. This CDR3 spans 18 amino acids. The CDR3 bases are TGTGCCAGCAGCCAAGATGGGTTGGGGAAAGTTGGGACCTACGAGCAGTACTTC. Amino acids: CASSQDGLGKVGTYEQYF.

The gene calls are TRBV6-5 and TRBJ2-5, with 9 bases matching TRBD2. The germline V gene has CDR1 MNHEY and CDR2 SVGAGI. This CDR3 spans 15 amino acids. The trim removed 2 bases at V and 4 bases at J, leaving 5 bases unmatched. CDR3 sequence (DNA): TGTGCCAGCAGTTACGGGCGGGGGGGCCTAGAGACCCAGTACTTC. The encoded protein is CASSYGRGGLETQYF.

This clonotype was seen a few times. The CDR3 spells CASSLGGQGVETQYF. DNA for the CDR3: TGTGCCAGCAGCTTAGGTGGACAGGGGGTGGAGACCCAGTACTTC. The rearrangement links TRBV7-2 to TRBJ2-5; 10 bases match TRBD1. CDR1 and CDR2 (germline): SGHTA, FQGNSA. The V and J ends lost 1 base and 5 bases, in that order; junction bases with no gene match: 4. CDR3 length: 15 amino acids. The full variable domain, rest sourced from reference TRBV7-2 and TRBJ2-5, is GAGVSQSPSNKVTEKGKDVELRCDPISGHTALYWYRQSLGQGLEFLIYFQGNSAPDKSGLPSDRFSAERTGGSVSTLTIQRTQQEDSAVYLCASSLGGQGVETQYFGPGTRLLVL.

The CDR3 nucleotides are TGCAGTGCTGGCCGGGACAGGGGGCTTGGTGGCTACACCTTC. Translated: CSAGRDRGLGGYTF. The chain recombines TRBV20-1 with TRBJ1-2; 12 bases match TRBD1. CDR3 length equals 14 residues. Germline assignment: CDR1 DFQATT and CDR2 SNEGSKA (reference sequence). Trimming took 5 bases from V and 7 from J; bases not matched to a gene: 8.

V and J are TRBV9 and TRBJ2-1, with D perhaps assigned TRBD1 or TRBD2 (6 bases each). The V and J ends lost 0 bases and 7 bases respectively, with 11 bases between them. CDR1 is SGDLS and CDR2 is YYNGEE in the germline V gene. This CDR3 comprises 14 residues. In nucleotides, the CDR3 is TGTGCCAGCAGCGTAGATGTAGGGGGGAATGAGCAGTTCTTC. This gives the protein CASSVDVGGNEQFF.

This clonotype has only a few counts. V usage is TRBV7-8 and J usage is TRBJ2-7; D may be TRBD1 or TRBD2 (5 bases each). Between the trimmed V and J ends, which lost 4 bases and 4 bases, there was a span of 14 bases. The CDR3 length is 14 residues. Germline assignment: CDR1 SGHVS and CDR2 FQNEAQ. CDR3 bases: TGTGCCAGCAGCTCGGGACCCCCCGGATACGAGCAGTACTTC. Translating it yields CASSSGPPGYEQYF.

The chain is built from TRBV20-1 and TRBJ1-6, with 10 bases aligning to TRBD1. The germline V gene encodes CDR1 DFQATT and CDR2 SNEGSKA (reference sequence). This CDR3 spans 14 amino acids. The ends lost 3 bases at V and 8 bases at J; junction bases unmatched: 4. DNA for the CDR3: TGCAGTGCTAGGGGGGGGACAGGGGATTCACCCCTCCACTTT. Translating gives CSARGGTGDSPLHF.

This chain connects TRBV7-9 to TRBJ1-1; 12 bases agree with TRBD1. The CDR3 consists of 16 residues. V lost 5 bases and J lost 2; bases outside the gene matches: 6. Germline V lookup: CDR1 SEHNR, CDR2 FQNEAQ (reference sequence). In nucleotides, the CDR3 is TGTGCCAGCAGCCCGGGACAGGGGGCCAGAAACACTGAAGCTTTCTTT. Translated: CASSPGQGARNTEAFF.

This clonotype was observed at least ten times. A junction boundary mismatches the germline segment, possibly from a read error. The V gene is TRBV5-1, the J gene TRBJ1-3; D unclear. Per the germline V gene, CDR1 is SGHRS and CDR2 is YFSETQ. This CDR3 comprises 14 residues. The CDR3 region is CASSLGSSGNTIYF. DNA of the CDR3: TGTGCCAGCAGTTTAGGGTCCTCTGGAAACACCATATATTTT. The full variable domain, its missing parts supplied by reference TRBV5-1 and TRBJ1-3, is KAGVTQTPRYLIKTRGQQVTLSCSPISGHRSVSWYQQTPGQGLQFLFEYFSETQRNKGNFPGRFSGRQFSNSRSEMNVSTLELGDSALYLCASSLGSSGNTIYFGEGSWLTVV.

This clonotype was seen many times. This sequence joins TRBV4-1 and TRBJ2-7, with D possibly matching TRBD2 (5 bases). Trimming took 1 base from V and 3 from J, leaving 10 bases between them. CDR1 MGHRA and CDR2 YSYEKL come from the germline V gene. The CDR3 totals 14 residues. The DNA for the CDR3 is TGCGCCAGCAGCCAAGTTAGAGGGCGCTACGAGCAGTACTTC. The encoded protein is CASSQVRGRYEQYF.

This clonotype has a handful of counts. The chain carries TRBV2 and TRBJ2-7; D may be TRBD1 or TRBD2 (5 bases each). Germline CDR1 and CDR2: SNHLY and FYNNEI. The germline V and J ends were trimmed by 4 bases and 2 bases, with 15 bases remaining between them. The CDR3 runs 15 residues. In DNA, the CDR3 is TGTGCCAGCAGTGCCTCGGGACGGCCTACCTACGAGCAGTACTTC. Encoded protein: CASSASGRPTYEQYF. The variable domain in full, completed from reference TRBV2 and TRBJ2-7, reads EPEVTQTPSHQVTQMGQEVILRCVPISNHLYFYWYRQILGQKVEFLVSFYNNEISEKSEIFDDQFSVERPDGSNFTLKIRSTKLEDSAMYFCASSASGRPTYEQYFGPGTRLTVT.

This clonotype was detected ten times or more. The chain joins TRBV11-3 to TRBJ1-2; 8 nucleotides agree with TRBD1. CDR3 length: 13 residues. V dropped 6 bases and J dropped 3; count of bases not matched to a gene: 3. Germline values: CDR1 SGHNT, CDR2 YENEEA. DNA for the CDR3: TGTGCCAGCAGTTGGGACAGGTACTATGGCTACACCTTC. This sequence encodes CASSWDRYYGYTF.

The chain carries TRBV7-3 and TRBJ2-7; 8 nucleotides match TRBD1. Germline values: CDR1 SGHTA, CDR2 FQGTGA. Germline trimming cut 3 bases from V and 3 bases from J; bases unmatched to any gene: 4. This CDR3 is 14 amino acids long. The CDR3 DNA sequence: TGTGCCAGCAGCTTTAGGACAGGGTTCTACGAGCAGTACTTC. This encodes CASSFRTGFYEQYF.

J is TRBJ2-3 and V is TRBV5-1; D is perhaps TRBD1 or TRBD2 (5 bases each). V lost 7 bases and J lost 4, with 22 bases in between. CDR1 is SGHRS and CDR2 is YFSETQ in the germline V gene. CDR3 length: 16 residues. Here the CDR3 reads CASESRWDDQPDTQYF. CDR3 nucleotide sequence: TGCGCCAGCGAATCCAGATGGGACGACCAACCAGATACGCAGTATTTT.

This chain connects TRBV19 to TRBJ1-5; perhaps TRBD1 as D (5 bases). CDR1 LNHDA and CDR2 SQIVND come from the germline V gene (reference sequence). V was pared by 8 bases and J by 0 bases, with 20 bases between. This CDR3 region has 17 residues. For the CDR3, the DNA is TGTGCCAGTGGGTCGGGGCAGGGAGCCTATAGCAATCAGCCCCAGCATTTT. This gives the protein CASGSGQGAYSNQPQHF.

CDR3 sequence reads: CASSTVAGGRETQYF. As DNA, the CDR3 is TGTGCCAGCAGCACCGTAGCGGGAGGGCGGGAGACCCAGTACTTC. The rearrangement links TRBV7-6 to TRBJ2-5; 11 bases agree with TRBD2. Germline trimming cut 5 bases from V and 5 bases from J; bases unmatched to any gene: 7. Germline V lookup: CDR1 SGHVS, CDR2 FNYEAQ. The CDR3 contains 15 residues.

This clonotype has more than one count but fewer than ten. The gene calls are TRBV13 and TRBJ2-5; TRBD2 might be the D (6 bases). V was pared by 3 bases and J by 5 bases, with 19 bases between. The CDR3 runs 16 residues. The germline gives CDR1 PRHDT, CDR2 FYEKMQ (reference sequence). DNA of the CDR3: TGTGCCAGCAGCTTTTCCGGGAGTAGCGTTTCGGAGACCCAGTACTTC. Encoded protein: CASSFSGSSVSETQYF.

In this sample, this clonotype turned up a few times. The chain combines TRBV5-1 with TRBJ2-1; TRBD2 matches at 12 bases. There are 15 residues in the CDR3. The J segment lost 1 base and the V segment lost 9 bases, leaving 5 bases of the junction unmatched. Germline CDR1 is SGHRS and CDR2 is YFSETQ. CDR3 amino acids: CANLGTSGSYNEQFF. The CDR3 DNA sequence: TGCGCCAATTTGGGGACTAGCGGGTCCTACAATGAGCAGTTCTTC.

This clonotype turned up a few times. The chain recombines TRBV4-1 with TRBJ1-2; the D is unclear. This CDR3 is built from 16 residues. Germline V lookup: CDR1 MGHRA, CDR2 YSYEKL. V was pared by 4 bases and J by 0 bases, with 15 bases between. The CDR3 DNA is TGCGCCAGCAGCCCCAATGGAAAGCGGGCTAACTATGGCTACACCTTC. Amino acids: CASSPNGKRANYGYTF.

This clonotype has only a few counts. CDR3 DNA: TGTGCCAGCAGTGAAAGTAAGGCTCCTGGAAACACCATATATTTT. This translates into CASSESKAPGNTIYF. V usage is TRBV12-3 or TRBV12-4 and J usage is TRBJ1-3; D not certain. Between the trimmed V and J ends, which lost 5 bases and 2 bases, there was a span of 13 bases. The CDR3 spans 15 residues.

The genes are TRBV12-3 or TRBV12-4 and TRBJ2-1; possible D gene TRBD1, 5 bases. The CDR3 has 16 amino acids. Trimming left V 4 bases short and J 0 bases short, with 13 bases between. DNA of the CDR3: TGTGCCAGCAGTTCCTATAGGGGCGTCTCCTACAATGAGCAGTTCTTC. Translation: CASSSYRGVSYNEQFF.

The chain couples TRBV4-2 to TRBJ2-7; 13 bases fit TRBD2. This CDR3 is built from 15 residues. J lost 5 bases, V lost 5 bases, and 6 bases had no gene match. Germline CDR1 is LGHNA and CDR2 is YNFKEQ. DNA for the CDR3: TGTGCCAGCAGCAAAGGACTAGCGGGAGAGAACGAGCAGTACTTC. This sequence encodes CASSKGLAGENEQYF.

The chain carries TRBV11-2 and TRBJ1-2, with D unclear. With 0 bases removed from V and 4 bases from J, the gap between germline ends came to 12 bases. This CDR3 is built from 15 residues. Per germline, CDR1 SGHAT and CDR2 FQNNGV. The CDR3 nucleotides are TGTGCCAGCAGCTTAGATCGAAAAGGGATCTATGGCTACACCTTC. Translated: CASSLDRKGIYGYTF.